These 25 T cell receptor beta chains came from one sample sequenced in a study of blood T cell repertoires in COVID-19. This table comes from immunoSEQ multiplex PCR, and its TCRdb copy is limited to in-frame clones, with some not included. The repertoire consists of roughly 220,000 clones, with 80% to 90% occurring once and the leading ten covering 3.5% to 4.5%. The material sequenced was PBMCs or T cells enriched from blood (not recorded which). These receptors came from a middle-aged woman with acute COVID-19.

This clone was seen just once. The chain links TRBV20-1 to TRBJ2-1, with TRBD2 identical over 8 bases. Germline V gene data show CDR1 as DFQATT and CDR2 as SNEGSKA (reference sequence). This CDR3 comprises 11 residues. V was pared by 3 bases and J by 15 bases, with 7 bases of the junction left unmatched. CDR3 in DNA: TGCAGTGCTAGGGGTTCGGGAGGGCCGTTCTTC. Residues: CSARGSGGPFF.

DNA of the CDR3: TGCAGTGCTAGTTCAGGGCTGGAGGCTTTCTTT. Translation gives CSASSGLEAFF. V gene TRBV20-1 combines with J gene TRBJ1-1; perhaps TRBD1 as D (5 bases). V was pared by 3 bases and J by 11 bases, with 13 bases between. The CDR3 has 11 amino acids. Per the germline V gene, CDR1 is DFQATT and CDR2 is SNEGSKA (reference sequence).

The chain carries TRBV5-4 and TRBJ1-1; TRBD1 might be the D (5 bases). The CDR3 contains 13 residues. The V end lost 0 bases, the J end lost 3 bases, and 6 bases lay between the germline ends. Germline values: CDR1 SGHNT, CDR2 YYREEE (reference sequence). The CDR3 DNA sequence: TGTGCCAGCAGCTTGGTGACAGACACTGAAGCTTTCTTT. It is translated as CASSLVTDTEAFF.

V and J are TRBV7-9 and TRBJ2-7, with unresolved D. Germline loops: CDR1 SEHNR, CDR2 FQNEAQ (reference sequence). V lost 1 base and J lost 1, with 8 bases in between. The CDR3 has 14 residues. CDR3 DNA: TGTGCCAGCAGCTTAGGGAGTGTATCCTACGAGCAGTACTTC. Translating gives CASSLGSVSYEQYF.

V is TRBV27 and J is TRBJ2-3; no clear D. V lost 4 bases, J lost 6 bases, and 11 bases lay in between. The germline V gene has CDR1 MNHEY and CDR2 SMNVEV (reference sequence). This CDR3 region has 13 residues. CDR3 sequence (DNA): TGTGCCAGCAGTTCATCGTTCAGGGATACGCAGTATTTT. Its protein product is CASSSSFRDTQYF.

The chain links TRBV7-9 to TRBJ2-1; no firm D call. The CDR3 is 11 residues long. Trimming cost V 1 base and J 9 bases, with 4 bases left between them. CDR1 and CDR2 from the germline V gene are SEHNR and FQNEAQ (reference sequence). The CDR3 sequence: CASSLDLEQFF. CDR3 DNA sequence: TGTGCCAGCAGCTTAGATCTTGAGCAGTTCTTC.

The chain has TRBV19 and TRBJ1-2; tentatively, D is TRBD1 (6 bases). Germline V CDR1 and CDR2: LNHDA, SQIVND (reference sequence). The length of the CDR3 is 13 residues. V was shortened by 5 bases and J by 2 bases, with 9 bases between the two germline ends. The CDR3 protein is CASSDDRNYGYTF. CDR3 DNA sequence: TGTGCCAGTAGTGATGACAGGAACTATGGCTACACCTTC. The variable domain in full, with the rest retrieved from reference TRBV19 and TRBJ1-2, is DGGITQSPKYLFRKEGQNVTLSCEQNLNHDAMYWYRQDPGQGLRLIYYSQIVNDFQKGDIAEGYSVSREKKESFPLTVTSAQKNPTAFYLCASSDDRNYGYTFGSGTRLTVV.

The chain combines TRBV24-1 with TRBJ2-1; D is possibly TRBD1 (6 bases). In germline, CDR1 is KGHDR, CDR2 SFDVKD. This CDR3 is built from 14 residues. Trimming removed 4 bases from V and 10 bases from J, with 16 bases in between. The CDR3 DNA reads TGTGCCACCAGTGACCTTGACAGGTTGAACGAGCAGTTCTTC. As protein: CATSDLDRLNEQFF.

In this sample, this clone turned up once. This chain links TRBV19 with TRBJ1-5, with 10 bases that match TRBD1. The CDR3 is 17 amino acids. The V and J ends lost 5 bases and 0 bases, in that order; junction bases with no gene match: 7. Per the germline V gene, CDR1 is LNHDA and CDR2 is SQIVND (reference sequence). The CDR3 protein is CASSLGTGAYSNQPQHF. The CDR3 bases are TGTGCCAGTAGTCTAGGGACAGGGGCCTATAGCAATCAGCCCCAGCATTTT.

There are a few counts of this clone. DNA for the CDR3: TGTGCCAGCAGTTTTGTGCAGGGTGACTCCTACGAGCAGTACTTC. It is translated as CASSFVQGDSYEQYF. V usage is TRBV28 and J usage is TRBJ2-7; TRBD1 might be the D (5 bases). Germline-derived CDR1 and CDR2 are MDHEN and SYDVKM. V was trimmed by 3 bases and J by 0 bases, leaving 12 bases between them. This CDR3 comprises 15 residues.

A single count supports this clone. The CDR3 DNA follows: TGTGCCACCCAGGACAGAAGAGGGGAGACCCAGTACTTC. Translated: CATQDRRGETQYF. The J gene is TRBJ2-5, the V gene TRBV6-6; D might be TRBD1 (6 bases). The length of the CDR3 is 13 residues. Trimming removed 10 bases from V and 5 bases from J, with 17 bases in between. Germline lookup yields CDR1 MNHNY and CDR2 SVGAGI (reference sequence).

The rearrangement uses TRBV7-2 and TRBJ2-1; the D gene is possibly TRBD2 (6 bases). The V and J ends lost 5 bases and 10 bases respectively, with 12 bases between them. Per the germline V gene, CDR1 is SGHTA and CDR2 is FQGNSA. The CDR3 extends over 12 amino acids. The CDR3 DNA sequence: TGTGCCAGCAGCCCGACTAGGAGGGAGCAGTTCTTC. Its translation is CASSPTRREQFF.

The chain is built from TRBV5-1 and TRBJ1-6, with 10 nucleotides matching TRBD1. Germline values: CDR1 SGHRS, CDR2 YFSETQ. CDR3 size: 17 residues. Trimming removed 5 bases from V and 6 bases from J; junction bases left unmatched: 11. In DNA form, the CDR3 reads TGCGCCAGCAGTCGAGCCCCCCGGGACAGGGGTAATTCACCCCTCCACTTT. This gives the protein CASSRAPRDRGNSPLHF.

V is TRBV2 and J is TRBJ2-2, with 9 bases aligning to TRBD2. The CDR3 is made up of 14 amino acids. With V trimmed by 7 bases and J by 5 bases, 5 bases remained unmatched. Germline V CDR1 and CDR2: SNHLY, FYNNEI. The CDR3 DNA reads TGTGCCAGCAAAGCAACTAGCGGGACCGGGGAGCTGTTTTTT. Residues: CASKATSGTGELFF.

The chain employs TRBV7-6 and TRBJ1-3; 9 nucleotides match TRBD1. V lost 4 bases to trimming and J lost 0 bases; unmatched junction nucleotides: 1. The germline gives CDR1 SGHVS, CDR2 FNYEAQ. The CDR3 runs to 15 residues. CDR3 nucleotide sequence: TGTGCCAGCAGCTCGGACAGGGGCTCTGGAAACACCATATATTTT. Translating it yields CASSSDRGSGNTIYF.

This clone appeared a few times. V gene TRBV19 combines with J gene TRBJ2-1; possible D gene TRBD2, 6 bases. The CDR3 has 15 amino acids. Deletions cut 6 bases from V and 5 bases from J, with 17 bases between. Germline V gene sequence: CDR1 LNHDA, CDR2 SQIVND (reference sequence). CDR3 sequence reads: CASRDGGTGNNEQFF. Written as DNA, the CDR3 is TGTGCCAGTAGAGATGGAGGGACGGGAAACAATGAGCAGTTCTTC.

The chain uses TRBV27 and TRBJ2-3, with a weak D call TRBD2 (6 bases). The CDR3 loop spans 13 amino acids. The germline V gene encodes CDR1 MNHEY and CDR2 SMNVEV (reference sequence). V was clipped by 5 bases and J by 8 bases, with 14 bases between them. DNA of the CDR3: TGTGCCAGCAGTCCGACCTACGGGGGTACGCAGTATTTT. This sequence encodes CASSPTYGGTQYF.

Concerning this clone: A read error may account for a junction end that differs from germline. The rearrangement joins TRBV7-9 to TRBJ2-7; 7 bases match TRBD2. Per the germline V gene, CDR1 is SEHNR and CDR2 is FQNEAQ (reference sequence). The CDR3 runs 14 residues. The CDR3: CASSLAGKSYEQYF. CDR3 DNA: TGTGCCAGCAGTTTAGCGGGCAAATCCTACGAGCAGTACTTC. The whole variable domain, filled in from reference TRBV7-9 and TRBJ2-7, reads DTGVSQNPRHKITKRGQNVTFRCDPISEHNRLYWYRQTLGQGPEFLTYFQNEAQLEKSRLLSDRFSAERPKGSFSTLEIQRTEQGDSAMYLCASSLAGKSYEQYFGPGTRLTVT.

This clone was counted between two and nine times. The chain is built from TRBV2 and TRBJ2-1; TRBD2 aligns across 12 bases. There are 15 residues in the CDR3. In germline, CDR1 is SNHLY, CDR2 FYNNEI. The V gene end was trimmed by 7 bases and the J gene end by 7 bases; junction bases not matched to a gene: 8. The CDR3 loop is CASTNGLAGLNEQFF. As DNA, the CDR3 is TGTGCCAGCACTAACGGACTAGCGGGATTAAATGAGCAGTTCTTC.

This chain's CDR3 is CASSVERTGRNGYTF. The CDR3 DNA is TGTGCCAGCAGCGTAGAAAGGACAGGGAGGAATGGCTACACCTTC. The chain links TRBV9 to TRBJ1-2; TRBD1 aligns across 8 bases. This CDR3 has 15 residues. Germline lookup yields CDR1 SGDLS and CDR2 YYNGEE. V lost 0 bases, J lost 6 bases, and 7 bases stayed unmatched.

This rearrangement joins TRBV12-3 or TRBV12-4 to TRBJ1-3; 7 bases fit TRBD1. The CDR3 contains 13 residues. After removal of 4 bases from V and 4 bases from J, the junction contained 1 base not matched to a gene. The CDR3 sequence: CASSSGQGNTIYF. The CDR3 nucleotides read TGTGCCAGCAGTTCGGGACAGGGAAACACCATATATTTT.

The chain is built from TRBV28 and TRBJ2-7; possibly TRBD2 for D (6 bases). This CDR3 has 15 amino acids. Germline V CDR1 and CDR2: MDHEN, SYDVKM. Trimming took off 5 bases at V and 2 bases at J, with 16 bases between the two ends. For the CDR3, the DNA is TGTGCCAGCAGTCCCCATGGGAGGTGGACCTACGAGCAGTACTTC. Encoded protein: CASSPHGRWTYEQYF. The full variable domain, rest sourced from reference TRBV28 and TRBJ2-7, is DVKVTQSSRYLVKRTGEKVFLECVQDMDHENMFWYRQDPGLGLRLIYFSYDVKMKEKGDIPEGYSVSREKKERFSLILESASTNQTSMYLCASSPHGRWTYEQYFGPGTRLTVT.

The J gene is TRBJ1-2, the V gene TRBV7-9; D remains ambiguous. Between the trimmed V and J ends, which lost 1 base and 4 bases, there was a span of 7 bases. The germline CDR1 and CDR2 sequences are SEHNR and FQNEAQ (reference sequence). The CDR3 sequence is 13 residues long. CDR3 loop: CASSLVGFYGYTF. The CDR3 DNA reads TGTGCCAGCAGCTTAGTGGGCTTCTATGGCTACACCTTC.

The J gene is TRBJ2-3, the V gene TRBV7-3; D remains unclear. V lost 4 bases to trimming and J lost 2 bases, with 7 bases between them. The CDR3 extends over 13 amino acids. In germline, CDR1 is SGHTA, CDR2 FQGTGA. CDR3 DNA sequence: TGTGCCAGCAGCTCTGACTTCACAGATACGCAGTATTTT. Its protein is CASSSDFTDTQYF.

The chain employs TRBV7-2 and TRBJ2-7, with D tentatively TRBD1 (5 bases). Between the trimmed V and J ends, which lost 5 bases and 2 bases, there was a span of 16 bases. CDR3 length equals 15 residues. Germline V lookup: CDR1 SGHTA, CDR2 FQGNSA. Here the CDR3 reads CASSPGRTSTYEQYF. CDR3 in DNA: TGTGCCAGCAGCCCAGGCCGGACATCTACCTACGAGCAGTACTTC.